This T cell receptor (beta chain) was identified in a study of cytomegalovirus exposure and HLA in healthy donors. The CDR3 has 15 residues. V was clipped by 3 bases and J by 4 bases, with 14 bases between them. Germline CDR1 and CDR2: SGHNT and YYREEE (reference sequence). 13 Jbeta primers and 60 Vbeta primers were used for the PCR. Profiled with immunoSEQ multiplex PCR; TCRdb holds only in-frame clones, not every one. The sample lists some 130,000 clones, about 85% seen once, with about 7% in the top ten. The receptor was isolated from a woman in her twenties or thirties in good health and CMV-seropositive. The sequenced sample was PBMCs. The J gene is TRBJ1-3, the V gene TRBV5-4; tentatively, D is TRBD1 (5 bases). This CDR3 is CASSSPGGSGNTIYF. CDR3 DNA: TGTGCCAGCAGCTCACCGGGGGGTTCAGGAAACACCATATATTTT.